The sequence of this T cell receptor (beta chain) was determined in a study of T cells expressing NK-cell markers. Background on the study: Sequencing covered eight donors, seven HCMV-seropositive and one seronegative. General observations from the study: In over 5 donors, dominant CD3+CD56+NKG2C+ clonotypes ranked among the top 10 CD8+ clonotypes.

The CDR3 extends over 16 amino acids. CDR1 is DFQATT and CDR2 is SNEGSKA in the germline V gene (reference sequence). Using the 5' RACE reads, TCRdb records one entry per CDR3 protein without DNA. The sample table includes about 380,000 distinct CDR3 sequences. Worth noting for this clonotype: Antigen specificity is unknown.

The sequenced sample consisted of blood T cells: a sorted CD56 or NKG2C T cell subset, CD4+ or CD8+ T cells, or bulk PBMC T cells (not recorded which). The receptor comes from a man aged 18 to 70 in good health. The chain carries TRBV20-1 and TRBJ2-4; TCRdb's D call, TRBD1, is unchecked because there is no DNA. The chain's CDR3 is CSADAGSKKAKNIQYF.